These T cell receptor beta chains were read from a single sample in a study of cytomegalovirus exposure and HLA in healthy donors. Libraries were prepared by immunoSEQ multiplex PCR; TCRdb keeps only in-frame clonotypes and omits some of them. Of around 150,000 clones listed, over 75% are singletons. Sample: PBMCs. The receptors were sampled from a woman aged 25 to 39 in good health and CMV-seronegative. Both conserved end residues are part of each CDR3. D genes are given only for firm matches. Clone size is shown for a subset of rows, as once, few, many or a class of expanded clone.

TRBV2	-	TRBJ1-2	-	CASSDGEAYGYTF	TGTGCCAGCAGTGACGGGGAGGCCTATGGCTACACCTTC
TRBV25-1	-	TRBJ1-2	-	CASSEAEWAYGYTF	TGTGCCAGCAGTGAAGCAGAATGGGCCTATGGCTACACCTTC
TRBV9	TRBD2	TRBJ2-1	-	CASSVTASGWDEQFF	TGTGCCAGCAGCGTTACGGCTAGCGGGTGGGATGAGCAGTTCTTC
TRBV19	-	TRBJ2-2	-	CASSIGRDGSGELFF	TGTGCCAGTAGTATAGGGAGAGACGGCTCCGGGGAGCTGTTTTTT
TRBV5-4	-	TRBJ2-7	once	CASSLGTSSYEQYF	TGTGCCAGCAGCTTGGGGACATCCTCGTACGAGCAGTACTTC
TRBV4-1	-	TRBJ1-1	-	CASSHGVAEAFF	TGCGCCAGCAGCCACGGGGTCGCTGAAGCTTTCTTT
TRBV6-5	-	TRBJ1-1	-	CASSYPGANTEAFF	TGTGCCAGCAGTTACCCCGGAGCGAACACTGAAGCTTTCTTT
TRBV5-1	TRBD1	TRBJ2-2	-	CASNLGQGSGELFF	TGCGCCAGCAACCTAGGACAGGGATCCGGGGAGCTGTTTTTT
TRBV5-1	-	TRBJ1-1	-	CASSLSRLNTEAFF	TGCGCCAGCAGCTTGAGCAGGTTGAACACTGAAGCTTTCTTT
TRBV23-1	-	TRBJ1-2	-	CASSQSPAGARYGYTF	TGCGCCAGCAGTCAATCCCCGGCAGGGGCCAGGTATGGCTACACCTTC
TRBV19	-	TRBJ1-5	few	CASTGSGVPQPQHF	TGTGCCAGTACCGGGTCAGGGGTCCCTCAGCCCCAGCATTTT
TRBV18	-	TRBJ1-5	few	CASSDAGGQPQHF	TGTGCCAGCTCAGACGCAGGAGGTCAGCCCCAGCATTTT
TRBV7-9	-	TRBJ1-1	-	CASTLGRTEAFF	TGTGCCAGCACCCTAGGCCGGACTGAAGCTTTCTTT
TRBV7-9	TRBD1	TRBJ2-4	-	CASSLWGTGQNIQYF	TGTGCCAGCAGCTTATGGGGGACAGGGCAAAACATTCAGTACTTC
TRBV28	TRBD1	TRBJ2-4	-	CASSAMGQGLNSQYF	TGTGCCAGCAGTGCCATGGGACAGGGGTTAAACAGTCAGTACTTC
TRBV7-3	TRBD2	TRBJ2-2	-	CASSPRGVSGETGELFF	TGTGCCAGCAGCCCGCGGGGGGTTAGCGGGGAGACCGGGGAGCTGTTTTTT
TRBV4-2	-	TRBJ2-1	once	CASSVRTHNEQFF	TGTGCCAGCAGCGTGCGGACTCACAATGAGCAGTTCTTC
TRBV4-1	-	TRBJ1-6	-	CASSQESGLGNSPLHF	TGCGCCAGCAGCCAAGAGTCAGGGTTGGGTAATTCACCCCTCCACTTT
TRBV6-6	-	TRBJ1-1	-	CASSVMNTEAFF	TGTGCCAGCAGCGTAATGAACACTGAAGCTTTCTTT
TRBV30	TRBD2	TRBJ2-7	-	CAWTWSSGGASYEQYF	TGTGCCTGGACCTGGTCGAGCGGGGGGGCATCCTACGAGCAGTACTTC
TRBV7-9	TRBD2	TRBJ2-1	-	CASSLTSGTYNEQFF	TGTGCCAGCAGCCTTACCAGCGGGACCTACAATGAGCAGTTCTTC
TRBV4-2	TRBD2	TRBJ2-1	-	CASSQEGSAGGLYNEQFF	TGTGCCAGCAGCCAAGAAGGTTCAGCGGGGGGGCTTTACAATGAGCAGTTCTTC
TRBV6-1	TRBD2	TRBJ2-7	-	CASTSQRGAYEQYF	TGTGCCAGCACCTCCCAGCGGGGGGCGTACGAGCAGTACTTC
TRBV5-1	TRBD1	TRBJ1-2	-	CASSFSGQGNYGYTF	TGCGCCAGCAGCTTTTCAGGACAGGGAAATTACGGCTACACCTTC
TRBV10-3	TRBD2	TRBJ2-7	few	CAITRSGGIYEQYF	TGTGCCATCACCCGAAGCGGGGGGATTTACGAGCAGTACTTC
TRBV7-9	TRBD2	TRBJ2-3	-	CASSLGLADYTDTQYF	TGTGCCAGCAGCTTGGGACTAGCGGATTACACAGATACGCAGTATTTT
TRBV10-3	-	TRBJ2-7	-	CACVPVSYEQYF	TGTGCCTGTGTGCCAGTCTCCTACGAGCAGTACTTC
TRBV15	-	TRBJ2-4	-	CATSSAGGGYNSQYF	TGTGCCACCAGCAGTGCTGGAGGAGGATACAACAGTCAGTACTTC
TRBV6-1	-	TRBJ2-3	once	CASSETTGKFTDTQYF	TGTGCCAGCAGTGAGACTACAGGGAAGTTTACAGATACGCAGTATTTT
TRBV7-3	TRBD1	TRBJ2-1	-	CASSTGQVGEQFF	TGTGCCAGCAGCACCGGACAGGTCGGTGAGCAGTTCTTC
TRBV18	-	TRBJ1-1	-	CASSPKPQAIEAFF	TGTGCCAGCTCTCCAAAGCCCCAGGCCATTGAAGCTTTCTTT
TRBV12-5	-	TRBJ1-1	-	CAGSRGLNTEAFF	TGTGCTGGCTCCCGGGGATTGAACACTGAAGCTTTCTTT
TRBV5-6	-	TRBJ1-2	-	CASSHQGGYTF	TGTGCCAGCAGCCACCAGGGGGGCTACACCTTC